Listed below are T cell receptor beta chains from one sample, sequenced in a study of T-cell reconstitution after alpha-beta-depleted transplantation in children. TCRdb reprocessed the PCR reads via MiXCR and lists one record per CDR3 protein. Of some 190,000 distinct CDR3 sequences in the sample, over 8.5% were seen once. Sample: PBMCs, taken before TCRalphabeta/CD19-depleted stem cell transplant. These receptors came from a boy aged 2 to 10 with acute myeloid leukemia, due to receive a stem cell transplant. Both conserved end residues are part of each CDR3. A D gene is named only where the DNA matches it firmly. Some rows mark clone size as missing; the rest say once, few, many or name a class of expanded clone.

D	V	size	J	CDR3	DNA
TRBD1	TRBV27	many	TRBJ1-2	CASGLGQGENGYTF	TGTGCCAGCGGGTTAGGACAGGGAGAAAATGGCTACACCTTC
-	TRBV20-1	many	TRBJ1-1	CSSKRGPNTEAFF	TGCAGTTCTAAGAGGGGTCCGAACACTGAAGCTTTCTTT
TRBD1	TRBV20-1	many	TRBJ2-5	CSATGQGEETQYF	TGCAGTGCCACGGGACAGGGAGAAGAGACCCAGTACTTC
-	TRBV12-3/TRBV12-4	many	TRBJ1-5	CASSLGGSSNQPQHF	TGTGCCAGCAGTCTCGGGGGATCTAGCAATCAGCCCCAGCATTTT
TRBD1	TRBV20-1	many	TRBJ1-5	CSARGDRVSNQPQHF	TGCAGTGCTAGAGGAGACAGGGTTAGCAATCAGCCCCAGCATTTT
-	TRBV28	many	TRBJ1-4	CASSLSSPGGVNEKLFF	TGTGCCAGCAGTTTATCATCCCCCGGGGGGGTTAATGAAAAACTGTTTTTT
TRBD1	TRBV7-9	many	TRBJ2-2	CASSLALGQSTGELFF	TGTGCCAGCAGCTTAGCGTTGGGACAGTCCACCGGGGAGCTGTTTTTT
TRBD1	TRBV15	many	TRBJ1-4	CATSSGLRGGNEKLFF	TGTGCCACCAGCAGCGGCCTCAGGGGGGGTAATGAAAAACTGTTTTTT
TRBD2	TRBV5-1	-	TRBJ2-3	CASSLWASGPSTDTQYF	TGCGCCAGCAGCTTGTGGGCTAGCGGCCCTAGCACAGATACGCAGTATTTT
-	TRBV10-3	many	TRBJ1-5	CAISDVTVGNQPQHF	TGTGCCATCAGTGATGTGACAGTCGGCAATCAGCCCCAGCATTTT